This TCR beta chain was documented in a study of T cell responses to AZD1222 COVID-19 vaccine (dated by TCRdb to the early 2020s). Context from the whole study: Because spike-specific TCR depth and breadth did not differ between the two schedules, AZD1222 recipients who got a second dose at roughly 4 weeks were pooled with those who got a second dose at roughly 12 weeks. A total of 233 trial participants underwent TCR sequencing, of whom nearly 210 had received two doses of AZD1222 and 26 had received two doses of the MenACWY control vaccine. Trial participants were enrolled by age into 18-55, 56-69 and 70-plus year subgroups, with around 140, 26 and 57 TCR-sequenced participants respectively.

The time point label on this specimen signifies: baseline before first vaccination. Vaccinee samples were obtained from the UK trials COV001 and COV002, which included a single-blind randomized controlled phase 2/3 trial of AZD1222 (ChAdOx1 nCoV-19) in healthy adults. For TCRbeta chain sequencing, PBMC samples were collected from trial participants at day 0 and at day 28 after the second dose. CDR1 and CDR2 are drawn from the germline V gene (reference sequence): SGHNT, YYREEE. The CDR3, from cysteine to phenylalanine, totals 16 residues. Only the CDR3 portion is preserved as DNA: 48 bases, with reading frame beginning at the first base. Trimming removed 4 bases from V and 0 bases from J; the gene matches leave 6 bases unexplained. This clone came up a few times. Its antigen is currently not known. No much larger clone exists at a distance of one base, and base qualities are not known. The CDR3 regions of human TCRbeta chains were analyzed by immunosequencing. The paper's data handling went like this. Repertoire TCRs were matched against a reference library of SARS-CoV-2-specific TCRs generated with the MIRA antigen-specificity platform. Breadth was defined as the fraction of unique TCRs that were SARS-CoV-2-associated, and depth was defined as the fraction of total T cells that were SARS-CoV-2-associated. Using the MIRA data, each spike-specific TCR was mapped to the spike region that the TCR reacts to and placed in a CD4 or CD8 class. Log10-transformed breadth and depth values were compared by one-way ANOVA with Sidak's multiple comparisons tests. This is the immuneACCESS table as TCRdb keeps it, with only in-frame sequences that have V and J called. A part of the clones is gone; compared with another copy, unresolved V genes explain less than half, and the rest is unexplained. V and J calls and clone size are given by that table; D and trimming were obtained from the DNA. In all, the sample holds about 110,000 clones, and approximately 85% of those were seen once. The top ten constitute around 6% of the sample.

Paper-wide results and their limitations: After two AZD1222 doses, spike-specific TCR breadth and depth were significantly higher than at day 0 and than in MenACWY recipients. Reportedly, almost half of the unique spike-specific TCRs recognized epitopes lying outside the regions that are mutated in the B.1.351 and B.1.1.7 variants. Because no day 14 peak-response samples were available, the repertoires could be characterized only after the peak T cell response. The 56-69-year group was small, and its depth increase did not reach significance, likely because of low power. The whole spike protein was spanned by vaccine-associated CD4 TCRs, and dominant responses were seen in regions 160-218 and 743-854. Conclusions about previously exposed vaccinees are limited because only a handful of AZD1222 recipients were SARS-CoV-2 seropositive at baseline. Participants were mostly white British and included more females than males, and it was suggested by the authors that clonal diversity may have been underestimated.

The input for sequencing was peripheral blood, taken on day 0 of AZD1222 vaccination. The chain is encoded by TRBV5-4 joined to TRBJ2-3; 9 central nucleotides agree with TRBD2. This TCR was sampled from an adult in good health. The DNA is TGTGCCAGCAGCCAAGGGACTAGCATTAGCACAGATACGCAGTATTTT. It codes for CASSQGTSISTDTQYF.